The entry below gives a single T cell receptor beta chain sequence along with its context. No cognate antigen has been identified for it. No much larger clone exists at a distance of one base, and base qualities are not known. In Seattle, one collaborating source enrolled patients while the infection was active and tracked those patients longitudinally over the course of disease. Whole blood was collected in K2EDTA tubes by collaborating institutions according to the institutions' own protocols. For TCRbeta analysis, collaborators shipped samples as frozen whole blood, isolated PBMCs, or DNA extracted from either of those sample types. V ends up 6 bases short and J 4 bases short, with an unmatched junction base count of 12. The CDR3 starts with the cysteine, ends with the phenylalanine, and has 16 residues. Here the CDR3 DNA is all that survives: 48 bases in frame from base 1. CDR1 and CDR2, looked up from the germline V gene, are MNHEY and SVGEGT.

TCRbeta CDR3 regions were amplified from genomic DNA using the immunoSEQ Assay, a bias-controlled multiplex PCR. The authors' pipeline ran thus. The number of nucleated cells in each sample was estimated by amplification of reference gene primers within the assay. Sequence reads were collapsed and filtered to measure the absolute abundance of every unique TCRbeta CDR3 rearrangement. For each sample, productive Simpson clonality was calculated by taking the square root of Simpson's diversity index across productive rearrangements. Entries here come from immuneACCESS through TCRdb and include only in-frame sequences with V and J called. Some clones fail to appear in such tables; in the studies checked, an unresolved V gene covers under half of the shortfall, and the cause of the remainder is unknown. That table is the source of V, J and clone size, and D and trimming were worked out from the DNA. The sample has hundreds of thousands of clones on record, 83% of them singletons. In total, the top ten clones hold roughly 1.3% of the sample.

This sample is drawn from a study of blood T cell repertoires in COVID-19 (dated by TCRdb to 2020 to 2022). Study-level background: Collaborator samples came from the United States, Italy and Spain and covered acute and convalescent phases of COVID-19. The repertoires were made available in a free public database intended to serve as a resource for research on the immune response to SARS-CoV-2. Samples came from the ongoing ImmuneRACE study (first 160 participants) plus 1,254 subjects from 6 global collaborators. Deeply sampled blood TCRbeta repertoires from subjects exposed to, actively infected with, or recovered from COVID-19 were included in the dataset. The material from the prospective study consisted of cDNA or gDNA derived from T cells, B-cell-depleted T cells, or PBMCs. Where available, HLA class I and class II types were obtained from metadata supplied by the sample provider rather than from assay-based typing. Nearly every sample came with metadata listing a de-identified subject ID, COVID-19 status, age in years and sex. The research as a whole found: Clinical and demographic metadata were provided uncurated, with the amount varying by source and participant.

The sequenced sample was peripheral blood. The chain is encoded by TRBV6-2 or TRBV6-3 joined to TRBJ2-7; TRBD2 aligns with 10 central bases. The receptor was isolated from a woman younger than 45 with COVID-19, enrolled during active disease. The nucleotide sequence is TGTGCCAGCAGCCCTCGGAGTAGCGGGAGGTCGTACGAGCAGTACTTC. Translated, this is CASSPRSSGRSYEQYF.